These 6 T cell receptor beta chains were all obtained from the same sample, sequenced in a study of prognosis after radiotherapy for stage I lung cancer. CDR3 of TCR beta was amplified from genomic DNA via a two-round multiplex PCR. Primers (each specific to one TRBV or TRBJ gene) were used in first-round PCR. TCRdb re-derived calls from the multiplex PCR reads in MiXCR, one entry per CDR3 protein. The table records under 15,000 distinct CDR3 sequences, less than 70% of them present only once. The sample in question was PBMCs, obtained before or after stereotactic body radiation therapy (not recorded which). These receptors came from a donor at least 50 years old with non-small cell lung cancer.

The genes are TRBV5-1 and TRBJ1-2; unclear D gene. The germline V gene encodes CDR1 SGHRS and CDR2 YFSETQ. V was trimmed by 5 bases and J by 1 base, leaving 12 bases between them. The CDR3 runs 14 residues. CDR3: CASSQMTVNYGYTF. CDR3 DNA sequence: TGCGCCAGCAGTCAAATGACTGTTAACTATGGCTACACCTTC. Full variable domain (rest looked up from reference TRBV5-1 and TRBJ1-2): KAGVTQTPRYLIKTRGQQVTLSCSPISGHRSVSWYQQTPGQGLQFLFEYFSETQRNKGNFPGRFSGRQFSNSRSEMNVSTLELGDSALYLCASSQMTVNYGYTFGSGTRLTVV.

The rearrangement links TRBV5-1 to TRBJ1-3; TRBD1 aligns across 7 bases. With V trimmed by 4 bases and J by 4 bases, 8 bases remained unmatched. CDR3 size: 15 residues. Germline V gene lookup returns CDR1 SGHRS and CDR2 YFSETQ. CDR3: CASSGDSGPGNTIYF. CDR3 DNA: TGCGCCAGCAGCGGGGACAGCGGCCCCGGAAACACCATATATTTT.

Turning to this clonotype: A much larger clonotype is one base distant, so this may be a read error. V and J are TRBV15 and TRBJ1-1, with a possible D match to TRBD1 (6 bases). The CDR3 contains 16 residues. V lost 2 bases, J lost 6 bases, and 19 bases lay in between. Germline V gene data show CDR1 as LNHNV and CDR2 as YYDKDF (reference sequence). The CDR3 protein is CATSRYRGGGVAEAFF. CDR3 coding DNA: TGTGCCACCAGCAGATATCGAGGGGGGGGGGTCGCTGAAGCTTTCTTT.

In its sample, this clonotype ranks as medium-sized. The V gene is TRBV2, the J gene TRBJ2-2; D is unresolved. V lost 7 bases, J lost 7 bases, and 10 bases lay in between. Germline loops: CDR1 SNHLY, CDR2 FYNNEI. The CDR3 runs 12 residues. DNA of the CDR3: TGTGCCAGCAACTTACTCGGCGGGGAGCTGTTTTTT. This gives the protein CASNLLGGELFF.

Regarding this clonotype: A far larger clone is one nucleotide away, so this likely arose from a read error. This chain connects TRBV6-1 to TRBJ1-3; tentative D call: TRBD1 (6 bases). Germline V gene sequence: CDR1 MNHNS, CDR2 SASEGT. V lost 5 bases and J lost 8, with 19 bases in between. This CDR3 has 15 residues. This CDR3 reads CASSLGGRFGDTIYF. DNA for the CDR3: TGTGCCAGCAGTTTGGGGGGGCGTTTCGGAGACACCATATATTTT.

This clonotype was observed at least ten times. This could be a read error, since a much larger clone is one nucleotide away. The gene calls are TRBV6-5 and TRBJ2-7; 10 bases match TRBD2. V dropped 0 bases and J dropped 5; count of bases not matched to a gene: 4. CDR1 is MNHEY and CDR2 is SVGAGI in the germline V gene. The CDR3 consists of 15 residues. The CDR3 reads CASSYSSGRSNEQYF. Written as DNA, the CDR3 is TGTGCCAGCAGTTACTCTAGCGGGAGGAGCAACGAGCAGTACTTC.